This T cell receptor (beta chain) originates from a study of blood T cell repertoires in COVID-19. The V and J ends lost 1 base and 4 bases respectively, with 8 bases between them. Germline CDR1 and CDR2: SNHLY and FYNNEI. The CDR3 sequence is 14 residues long. Ages ranged from about 18 to 100 years, with residence in 24 US areas. Note on this clone: Within the sample, other DNA sequences also encode this same CDR3.

Generated by immunoSEQ multiplex PCR, the TCRdb table keeps only in-frame clones and is missing some. The data hold approximately 250,000 clones, with approximately 85% observed a single time. V is TRBV2 and J is TRBJ1-5, with a possible D match to TRBD1 (5 bases). The sample consisted of PBMCs or T cells enriched from blood (not recorded which). This sequence originates from a woman aged 45 to 65 with acute COVID-19. The CDR3 region is CASSEGQPNQPQHF. In DNA form, the CDR3 reads TGTGCCAGCAGTGAAGGACAGCCAAATCAGCCCCAGCATTTT.